The 2 T cell receptor beta chains below were found in one sample sequenced in a study of shared clonotypes between healthy human individuals. Naivety among CD8 cells was defined by CD45RO negativity and positive CCR7 selection, thereby excluding terminally differentiated effector memory CD45RA+ cells. The table came from immunoSEQ multiplex PCR; TCRdb's copy has only in-frame clones and leaves some out. The data show roughly 2,000,000 clones, about 94% seen once. Sequencing used naive CD8+ T cells sorted from blood. The receptor set was obtained from a young man in good health.

Worth noting for this clone: Other DNA sequences in the same sample also yield this CDR3. The rearrangement joins TRBV27 to TRBJ1-2; D perhaps matches TRBD1 (5 bases). CDR1 and CDR2 (germline): MNHEY, SMNVEV (reference sequence). Trimming took off 5 bases at V and 5 bases at J, with 12 bases between the two ends. The CDR3 covers 13 residues. CDR3 in DNA: TGTGCCAGCAGTCCCACAGGATCGTATGGCTACACCTTC. The encoded protein is CASSPTGSYGYTF.

A word on this clone: This sample also contains other DNA sequences that code for the same CDR3. The V call is TRBV7-9, the J call TRBJ2-5; no reliable D call. The V end lost 3 bases, the J end lost 1 base, and 6 bases lay between the germline ends. There are 13 residues in the CDR3. The germline V gene has CDR1 SEHNR and CDR2 FQNEAQ (reference sequence). CDR3: CASSFGVQETQYF. For the CDR3, the DNA is TGTGCCAGCAGCTTCGGAGTCCAAGAGACCCAGTACTTC.